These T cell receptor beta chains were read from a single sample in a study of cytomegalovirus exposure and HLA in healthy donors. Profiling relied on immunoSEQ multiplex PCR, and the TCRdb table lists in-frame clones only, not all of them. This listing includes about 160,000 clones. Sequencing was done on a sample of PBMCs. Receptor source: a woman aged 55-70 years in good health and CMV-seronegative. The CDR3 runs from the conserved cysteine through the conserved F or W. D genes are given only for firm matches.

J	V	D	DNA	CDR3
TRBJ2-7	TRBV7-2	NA	TGTGCCAGTTCTGTCGCCTACGAGCAGTACTTC	CASSVAYEQYF
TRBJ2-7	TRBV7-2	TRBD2	TGTGCCAGCAGCTTACTAGCGGGGTTTTACGAGCAGTACTTC	CASSLLAGFYEQYF
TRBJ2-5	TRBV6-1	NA	TGTGCCAGCAGTGAAATGCTAGCTGATCCCTCGGGTGAGCAGTACTTC	CASSEMLADPSGEQYF
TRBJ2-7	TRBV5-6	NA	TGTGCCAGCAGTTCGGAGGGACGGAACTCCTACGAGCAGTACTTC	CASSSEGRNSYEQYF
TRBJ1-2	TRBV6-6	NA	TGTGCCAGCAGTTACGGGGGGAATAACTATGGCTACACCTTC	CASSYGGNNYGYTF
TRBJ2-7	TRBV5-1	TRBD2	TGCGCCAGCAGCTTGTCTGCGGGGGTGTCTCCCTACGAGCAGTACTTC	CASSLSAGVSPYEQYF
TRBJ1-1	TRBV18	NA	TGTGCCAGCTCACCACGCAGGCAGGGGTTGAACACTGAAGCTTTCTTT	CASSPRRQGLNTEAFF
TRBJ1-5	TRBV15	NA	TGTGCCACCGTGCACGGGGGATCGAATGTTATCGATCAGCCCCAGCATTTT	CATVHGGSNVIDQPQHF
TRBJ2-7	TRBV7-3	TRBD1	TGTGCCAGCAGTCTAGGACAGGGCAACTACGAGCAGTACTTC	CASSLGQGNYEQYF
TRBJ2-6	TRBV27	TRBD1	TGTGCCAGCAGTTCCCTGCCGGGGCAGGGGGCAATTGGGGCCAACGTCCTGACTTTC	CASSSLPGQGAIGANVLTF
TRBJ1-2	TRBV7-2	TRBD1	TGTGCCAGCAGCTTAGGTGGACAGGGGATAAAAGACTATGGCTACACCTTC	CASSLGGQGIKDYGYTF
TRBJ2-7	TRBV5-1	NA	TGCGCCAGCAGCTTGGTTACCAGGGGATCCTACGAGCAGTACTTC	CASSLVTRGSYEQYF
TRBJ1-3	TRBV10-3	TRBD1	TGTGCCACCAGGGGGGGACCTGGAAACACCATATATTTT	CATRGGPGNTIYF